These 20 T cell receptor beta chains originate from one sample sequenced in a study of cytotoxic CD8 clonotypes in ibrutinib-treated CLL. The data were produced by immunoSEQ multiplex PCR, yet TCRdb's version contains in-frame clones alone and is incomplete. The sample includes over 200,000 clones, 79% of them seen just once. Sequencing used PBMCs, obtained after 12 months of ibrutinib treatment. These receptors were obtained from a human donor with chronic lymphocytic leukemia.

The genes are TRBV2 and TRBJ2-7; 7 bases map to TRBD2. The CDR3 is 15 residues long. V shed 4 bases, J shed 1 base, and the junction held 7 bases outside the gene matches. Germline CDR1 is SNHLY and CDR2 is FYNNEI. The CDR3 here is CASSGRGTVSYEQYF. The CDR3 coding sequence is TGTGCCAGCAGTGGGCGGGGGACGGTTTCCTACGAGCAGTACTTC. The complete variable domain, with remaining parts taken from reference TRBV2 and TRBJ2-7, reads EPEVTQTPSHQVTQMGQEVILRCVPISNHLYFYWYRQILGQKVEFLVSFYNNEISEKSEIFDDQFSVERPDGSNFTLKIRSTKLEDSAMYFCASSGRGTVSYEQYFGPGTRLTVT.

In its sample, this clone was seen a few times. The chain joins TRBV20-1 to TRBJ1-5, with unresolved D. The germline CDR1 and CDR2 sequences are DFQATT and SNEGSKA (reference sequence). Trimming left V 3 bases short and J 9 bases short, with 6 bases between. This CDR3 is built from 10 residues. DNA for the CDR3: TGCAGTGCTAGGTACGGGCCCCAGCATTTT. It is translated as CSARYGPQHF.

In DNA, the CDR3 is TGTGCCAGCAGTGACCGGGTCCACAATGAGCAGTTCTTC. Its translation is CASSDRVHNEQFF. The chain recombines TRBV6-4 with TRBJ2-1; D is unresolved. Germline V gene data show CDR1 as MRHNA and CDR2 as SNTAGT. The CDR3 length is 13 residues. V was trimmed by 2 bases and J by 5 bases, leaving 7 bases between them.

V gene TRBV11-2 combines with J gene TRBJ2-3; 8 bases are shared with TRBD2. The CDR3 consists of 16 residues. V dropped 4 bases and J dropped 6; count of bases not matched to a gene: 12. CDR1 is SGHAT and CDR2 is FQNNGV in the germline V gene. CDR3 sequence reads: CASSSRPGGKRDTQYF. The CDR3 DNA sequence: TGTGCCAGCAGCTCACGGCCGGGAGGGAAGCGGGATACGCAGTATTTT.

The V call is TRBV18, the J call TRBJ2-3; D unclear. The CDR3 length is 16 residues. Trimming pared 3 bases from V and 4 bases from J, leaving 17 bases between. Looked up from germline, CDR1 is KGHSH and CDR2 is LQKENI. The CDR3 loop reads CASSPIHIPRADTQYF. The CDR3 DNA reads TGTGCCAGCTCACCCATCCACATCCCAAGGGCAGATACGCAGTATTTT.

The CDR3 DNA follows: TGTGCCAGCAGCCTCCCTTCTGGGGCCAACGTCCTGACTTTC. Amino acid sequence: CASSLPSGANVLTF. The chain combines TRBV5-6 with TRBJ2-6; D is ambiguous. Trimming took off 4 bases at V and 1 base at J, with 6 bases between the two ends. CDR1 is SGHDT and CDR2 is YYEEEE in the germline V gene. The CDR3 runs 14 residues.

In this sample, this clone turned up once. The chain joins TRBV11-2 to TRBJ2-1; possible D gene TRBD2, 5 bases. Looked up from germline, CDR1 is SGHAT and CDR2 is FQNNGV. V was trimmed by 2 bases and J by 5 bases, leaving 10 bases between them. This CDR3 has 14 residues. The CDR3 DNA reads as TGTGCCAGCAGCTTAAGTAGCGCCAACAATGAGCAGTTCTTC. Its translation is CASSLSSANNEQFF.

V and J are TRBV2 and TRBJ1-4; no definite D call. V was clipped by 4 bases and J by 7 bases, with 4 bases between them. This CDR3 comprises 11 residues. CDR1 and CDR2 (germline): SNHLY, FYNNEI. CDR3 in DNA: TGTGCCAGCAGTGTGCGTGAAAAACTGTTTTTT. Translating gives CASSVREKLFF.

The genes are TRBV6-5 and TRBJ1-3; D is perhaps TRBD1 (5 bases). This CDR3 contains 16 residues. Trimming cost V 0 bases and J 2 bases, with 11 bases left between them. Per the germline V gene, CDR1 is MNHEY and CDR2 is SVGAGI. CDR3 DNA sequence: TGTGCCAGCAGTTACTCGGGGCAGGGTACTGGAAACACCATATATTTT. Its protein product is CASSYSGQGTGNTIYF.

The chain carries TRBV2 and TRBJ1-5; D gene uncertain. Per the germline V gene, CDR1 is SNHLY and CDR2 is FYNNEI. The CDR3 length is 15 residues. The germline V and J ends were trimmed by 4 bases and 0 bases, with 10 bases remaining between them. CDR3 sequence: CASSGMANSNQPQHF. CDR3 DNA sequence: TGTGCCAGCAGTGGCATGGCTAATAGCAATCAGCCCCAGCATTTT.

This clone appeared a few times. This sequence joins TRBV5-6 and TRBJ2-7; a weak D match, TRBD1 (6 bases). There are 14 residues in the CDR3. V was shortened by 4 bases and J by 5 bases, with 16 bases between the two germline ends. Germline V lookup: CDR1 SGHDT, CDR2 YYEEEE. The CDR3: CASSLGQGRDEQYF. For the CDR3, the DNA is TGTGCCAGCAGCCTGGGACAAGGGCGCGACGAGCAGTACTTC.

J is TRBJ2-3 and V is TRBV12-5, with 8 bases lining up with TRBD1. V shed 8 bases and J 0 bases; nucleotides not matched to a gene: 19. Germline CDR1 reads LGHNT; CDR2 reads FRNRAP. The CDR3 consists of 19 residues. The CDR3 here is CASTSAGQGKGTSTDTQYF. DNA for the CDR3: TGTGCTAGTACATCCGCCGGACAGGGAAAGGGAACTAGCACAGATACGCAGTATTTT.

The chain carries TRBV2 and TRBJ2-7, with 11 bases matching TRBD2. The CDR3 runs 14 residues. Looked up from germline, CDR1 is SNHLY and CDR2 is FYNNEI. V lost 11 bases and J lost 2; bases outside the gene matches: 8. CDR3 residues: CALTGTSGTYEQYF. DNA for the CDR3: TGTGCCCTAACCGGGACTAGCGGAACCTACGAGCAGTACTTC.

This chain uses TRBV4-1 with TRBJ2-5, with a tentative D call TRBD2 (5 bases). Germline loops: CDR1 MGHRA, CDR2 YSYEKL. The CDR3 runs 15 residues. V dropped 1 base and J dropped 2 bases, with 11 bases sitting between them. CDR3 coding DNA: TGCGCCAGCAGCCAAGGGCCGGGGATTCAAGAGACCCAGTACTTC. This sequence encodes CASSQGPGIQETQYF.

CDR3 in amino acids: CASSLGGVANSPLHF. DNA of the CDR3: TGTGCCAGCAGCTTAGGTGGGGTGGCGAATTCACCCCTCCACTTT. The rearrangement joins TRBV7-9 to TRBJ1-6; no reliable D call. CDR3 length equals 15 residues. Trimming took 1 base from V and 7 from J, leaving 11 bases between them. Germline V CDR1 and CDR2: SEHNR, FQNEAQ (reference sequence). Combining the CDR3 with reference TRBV7-9 and TRBJ1-6 gives the whole variable domain DTGVSQNPRHKITKRGQNVTFRCDPISEHNRLYWYRQTLGQGPEFLTYFQNEAQLEKSRLLSDRFSAERPKGSFSTLEIQRTEQGDSAMYLCASSLGGVANSPLHFGNGTRLTVT.

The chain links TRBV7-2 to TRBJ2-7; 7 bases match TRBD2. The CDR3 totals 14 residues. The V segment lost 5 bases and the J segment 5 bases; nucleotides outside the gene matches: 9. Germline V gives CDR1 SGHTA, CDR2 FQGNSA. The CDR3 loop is CASSQIPGTNEQYF. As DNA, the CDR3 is TGTGCCAGCAGCCAAATCCCCGGGACTAACGAGCAGTACTTC.

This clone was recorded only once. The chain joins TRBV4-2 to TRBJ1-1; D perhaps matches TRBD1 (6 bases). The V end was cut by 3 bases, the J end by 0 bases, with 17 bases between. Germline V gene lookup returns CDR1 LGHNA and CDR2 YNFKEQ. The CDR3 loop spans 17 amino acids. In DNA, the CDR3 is TGTGCCAGCAGCCACCAAAAACTCAGGGGTGTGAACACTGAAGCTTTCTTT. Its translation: CASSHQKLRGVNTEAFF.

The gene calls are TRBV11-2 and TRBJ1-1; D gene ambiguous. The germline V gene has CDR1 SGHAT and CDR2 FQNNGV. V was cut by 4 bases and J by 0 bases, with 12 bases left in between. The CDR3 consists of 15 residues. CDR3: CASSSVDGMNTEAFF. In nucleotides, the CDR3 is TGTGCCAGCAGCTCCGTGGACGGAATGAACACTGAAGCTTTCTTT.

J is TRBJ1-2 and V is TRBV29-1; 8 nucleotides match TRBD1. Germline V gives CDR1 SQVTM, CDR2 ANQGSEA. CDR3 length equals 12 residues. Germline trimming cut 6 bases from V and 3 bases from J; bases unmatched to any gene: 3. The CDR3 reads CSVGQGDYGYTF. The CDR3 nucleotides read TGCAGCGTCGGACAGGGTGACTATGGCTACACCTTC.

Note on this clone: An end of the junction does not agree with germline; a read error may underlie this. The CDR3 is CASSLGTGLLPVWF. The CDR3 nucleotides are TGTGCCAGCAGTTTAGGGACAGGGCTCCTTCCAGTATGGTTC. The chain joins TRBV27 to TRBJ2-7, with 9 bases that match TRBD1. The CDR3 runs 14 residues. Germline CDR1 MNHEY, CDR2 SMNVEV (reference sequence).